A single TCR beta chain is shown here with its context. The target antigen is unknown. PCR used 60 Vbeta primers and 13 Jbeta primers. TCRdb's copy holds only in-frame clones and misses some; the assay was immunoSEQ multiplex PCR. The sample comprises some 76,000 clones, 78% of which are singletons, and 8% to 9% rests with the top ten. These data are taken from a study of cytomegalovirus exposure and HLA in healthy donors. Each donor was healthy, and each was a bone marrow donor. CDR3 size: 15 residues. The germline V and J ends were trimmed by 0 bases and 6 bases, with 12 bases remaining between them. CDR1 and CDR2 from the germline V gene are MGHRA and YSYEKL. Study outcomes and limitations: TCR association rates varied by HLA locus in a later analysis, with DRB1 highest and HLA-C lowest.

Sequenced input: PBMCs. The rearrangement uses TRBV4-1 and TRBJ2-4; D remains unclear. The TCR sequence derives from a woman between 40 and 55 years old in good health and CMV-seropositive. This CDR3 is CASSQDIGVANIQYF. The CDR3 coding sequence is TGCGCCAGCAGCCAAGATATTGGTGTGGCAAACATTCAGTACTTC.